The clone carrying this T cell receptor beta chain appeared many times. The data originate from a study of response to subunit inactivated influenza vaccine. TCRdb reprocessed the RT-PCR reads with MiXCR, giving one entry per CDR3 protein. The sample records roughly 170,000 distinct CDR3 sequences, 9.2% being singletons. The V gene's germline CDR1 is DFQATT and CDR2 SNEGSKA (reference sequence). The CDR3 is 16 residues long. With V trimmed by 3 bases and J by 2 bases, 11 bases remained unmatched. The sample here was non-naive T cells sorted from PBMCs, taken on the day of vaccination. This clonotype originated in a man in his fifties who received an inactivated influenza vaccine. The chain carries TRBV20-1 and TRBJ1-2, with 8 nucleotides matching TRBD1. CDR3 residues: CSASGGSRGRNYGYTF. The CDR3 bases are TGCAGTGCTAGTGGCGGATCCAGGGGGCGAAACTATGGCTACACCTTC.